The 5 T cell receptor beta chains below come from one sample, sequenced in a study of CXCR3-negative and CXCR3-positive naive CD8 T cells (dated by TCRdb to between 2019 and 2020). The study at large found these results: TRB CDR3s from CXCR3-positive naive cells showed higher hydrophobicity (lower Kidera factor 4), lower energy, and higher strength and volume indices than CXCR3-negative naive cells.

The antigens of these receptors remain unknown. Sequencing took place on a NextSeq 550. The Human TCR Profiling Kit (MiLaboratory) was used to prepare UMI-labeled 5' RACE TRB cDNA libraries. Each entry corresponds to one CDR3 protein sequence from reads that TCRdb reprocessed, and DNA is not given. This sample's records show some 110,000 distinct CDR3 sequences. 0.3% to 0.45% of the sample goes to the ten largest clones. The sequenced material came from naive CXCR3+ CD8+ T cells from blood. The meaning of the sample's cell subset or site label: CD45RO-CCR7+CD27+CD95- naive CD8+ T cells expressing CXCR3 (TNR3+). The source is a human donor in good health. Some clones in this sample may be carry-over from other donors' samples.

The J gene is TRBJ2-5, the V gene TRBV11-2. Per the germline V gene, CDR1 is SGHAT and CDR2 is FQNNGV. The CDR3 length is 13 residues. The CDR3 here is CASSLGTQETQYF. Full variable domain (missing parts from reference TRBV11-2 and TRBJ2-5): EAGVAQSPRYKIIEKRQSVAFWCNPISGHATLYWYQQILGQGPKLLIQFQNNGVVDDSQLPKDRFSAERLKGVDSTLKIQPAKLEDSAVYLCASSLGTQETQYFGPGTRLLVL.

The chain recombines TRBV5-1 with TRBJ2-1; TCRdb indicates TRBD2, and absent DNA this call remains unverified. Looked up from germline, CDR1 is SGHRS and CDR2 is YFSETQ. This CDR3 comprises 15 residues. The chain's CDR3 is CASSFRTSGNNEQFF. Variable domain in full (rest from reference TRBV5-1 and TRBJ2-1): KAGVTQTPRYLIKTRGQQVTLSCSPISGHRSVSWYQQTPGQGLQFLFEYFSETQRNKGNFPGRFSGRQFSNSRSEMNVSTLELGDSALYLCASSFRTSGNNEQFFGPGTRLTVL.

V gene TRBV29-1 combines with J gene TRBJ2-1; TCRdb outputs TRBD2, but without DNA this stays unchecked. The germline V gene encodes CDR1 SQVTM and CDR2 ANQGSEA. This CDR3 is 13 amino acids long. The CDR3: CSVLTSNLNEQFF.

This CDR3 reads CASSLAVGSYEQYF. The chain carries TRBV7-6 and TRBJ2-7. There are 14 residues in the CDR3. CDR1 SGHVS and CDR2 FNYEAQ come from the germline V gene.

The J gene is TRBJ2-1, the V gene TRBV29-1. The germline V gene has CDR1 SQVTM and CDR2 ANQGSEA. There are 11 residues in the CDR3. CDR3 residues: CSVDSYNEQFF.